This T cell receptor beta chain was identified in a study of OX40 agonist ivuxolimab in advanced cancers. Study-wide background: Given to patients was ivuxolimab, an agonistic anti-OX40 (CD134) antibody. Study findings and constraints: CD4+ and CD8+ blood T cells expanded clonally by week 6 at 0.1 to 3.0 mg/kg.

This CDR3 comprises 15 residues. The germline V and J ends were trimmed by 6 bases and 0 bases, with 14 bases remaining between them. Per germline, CDR1 LNHDA and CDR2 SQIVND (reference sequence). Produced via immunoSEQ multiplex PCR; TCRdb's table is partial and in-frame only. In the table there are about 37,000 clones, approximately 90% of which are singletons. Concerning this clone itself: Its antigen remains unknown.

This specimen was CD4+ or CD8+ T cells sorted from blood, taken in a trial of the OX40 agonist ivuxolimab. The chain joins TRBV19 to TRBJ1-1; possible D gene TRBD1, 6 bases. This sequence originates from an adult with an advanced solid tumor such as melanoma, head and neck, liver or kidney cancer. The CDR3 spells CASRHSGGLNTEAFF. The CDR3 bases are TGTGCCAGTAGACACAGTGGGGGCCTGAACACTGAAGCTTTCTTT.